What follows are 26 T cell receptor beta chains derived from one specimen sequenced in a study of blood T cells in healthy people across ages. It was with a sample-barcoded 5' primer and a J-beta primer mix that a second PCR of roughly 7 to 12 cycles was run. TCRdb ran MiXCR on the 5' RACE reads and lists one entry per CDR3 protein. The table lists about a million distinct CDR3 sequences, more than 30% of them singletons. The sequenced sample consisted of blood. Receptor source: a man aged 18 to 29 in good health.

Note on this clonotype: Sequence at one end of the junction differs from germline and may be a read error. The rearrangement uses TRBV10-3 and TRBJ2-7; D gene unclear. This CDR3 comprises 13 residues. Per the germline V gene, CDR1 is ENHRY and CDR2 is SYGVKD. The CDR3 region has the DNA TGTGTCATCAGTGCTGGGATCTCCTACGAGCAGTACTTC. Translation: CVISAGISYEQYF.

The chain employs TRBV20-1 and TRBJ1-5, with a weak D call TRBD1 (5 bases). Looked up from germline, CDR1 is DFQATT and CDR2 is SNEGSKA (reference sequence). This CDR3 spans 15 amino acids. V was shortened by 4 bases and J by 6 bases, with 19 bases between the two germline ends. CDR3 protein: CSATPQYRGGQPQHF. CDR3 sequence (DNA): TGCAGTGCTACTCCGCAGTACCGGGGGGGTCAGCCCCAGCATTTT.

The chain links TRBV4-1 to TRBJ2-5; 8 bases are shared with TRBD2. This CDR3 spans 16 amino acids. The trim removed 4 bases at V and 2 bases at J, leaving 9 bases unmatched. From germline, CDR1 is MGHRA and CDR2 YSYEKL. CDR3 sequence reads: CASSRQGTSGQETQYF. CDR3 in DNA: TGCGCCAGCAGCCGACAAGGCACTAGCGGTCAAGAGACCCAGTACTTC.

This clonotype was picked up a small number of times. The gene calls are TRBV25-1 and TRBJ1-2, with D uncertain. Trimming pared 5 bases from V and 1 base from J, leaving 8 bases between. The CDR3 is 13 amino acids. Germline V lookup: CDR1 MGHDK, CDR2 SYGVNS. The CDR3 reads CASSQTFNYGYTF. In nucleotides, the CDR3 is TGTGCCAGCAGTCAGACGTTTAACTATGGCTACACCTTC.

The chain recombines TRBV27 with TRBJ1-1; 9 bases map to TRBD1. There are 14 residues in the CDR3. The trim removed 7 bases at V and 4 bases at J, leaving 7 bases unmatched. Germline V CDR1 and CDR2: MNHEY, SMNVEV (reference sequence). The CDR3 DNA reads TGTGCCAGCAAAACCAAACAGGGGGCCACTGAAGCTTTCTTT. It yields the protein CASKTKQGATEAFF.

This rearrangement joins TRBV25-1 to TRBJ1-6, with D perhaps TRBD1 (6 bases). V lost 1 base to trimming and J lost 1 base, with 14 bases between them. CDR1 is MGHDK, CDR2 SYGVNS, per germline. The CDR3 totals 18 residues. The CDR3 loop is CASSESSGGLSYNSPLHF. The CDR3 DNA sequence: TGTGCCAGCAGTGAATCCTCGGGGGGCTTATCCTATAATTCACCCCTCCACTTT.

This clonotype was seen ten or more times. The gene calls are TRBV4-3 and TRBJ2-1; no definite D call. Germline V CDR1 and CDR2: LGHNA, YSLEER. V dropped 4 bases and J dropped 7 bases, with 11 bases sitting between them. CDR3 size: 13 residues. The DNA for the CDR3 is TGCGCCAGCAGCCTATTCGAGCAGAATGAGCAGTTCTTC. It encodes CASSLFEQNEQFF.

The chain joins TRBV4-2 to TRBJ1-2, with D perhaps TRBD1 (5 bases). The V and J ends lost 0 bases and 5 bases respectively, with 19 bases between them. From germline, CDR1 is LGHNA and CDR2 YNFKEQ. The CDR3 has 17 amino acids. The CDR3 here is CASSQEYRGRARYGYTF. In DNA form, the CDR3 reads TGTGCCAGCAGCCAAGAGTATCGGGGCCGCGCGCGGTATGGCTACACCTTC.

The sample holds a few counts of this clonotype. J is TRBJ1-3 and V is TRBV20-1; D uncertain. The V end lost 5 bases, the J end lost 0 bases, and 8 bases lay between the germline ends. Germline lookup yields CDR1 DFQATT and CDR2 SNEGSKA (reference sequence). CDR3 length: 13 amino acids. CDR3 DNA sequence: TGCAGTGCTGATACCGGCTCTGGAAACACCATATATTTT. Translation: CSADTGSGNTIYF.

The rearrangement joins TRBV7-2 to TRBJ1-4; D remains ambiguous. CDR1 and CDR2 (germline): SGHTA, FQGNSA. With 0 bases removed from V and 3 bases from J, the gap between germline ends came to 11 bases. This CDR3 comprises 16 residues. As DNA, the CDR3 is TGTGCCAGCAGCTTAGCGGAGGATATACCTAATGAAAAACTGTTTTTT. It specifies CASSLAEDIPNEKLFF.

The chain links TRBV5-1 to TRBJ1-1; perhaps TRBD1 as D (6 bases). The CDR3 loop spans 15 amino acids. Trimming took 0 bases from V and 3 from J, leaving 12 bases between them. Germline V lookup: CDR1 SGHRS, CDR2 YFSETQ. The DNA for the CDR3 is TGCGCCAGCAGCTTGGCTACAGGGATATACACTGAAGCTTTCTTT. Translation gives CASSLATGIYTEAFF.

This clonotype was seen ten or more times. The chain is built from TRBV7-9 and TRBJ1-1; D is unresolved. Between the trimmed V and J ends, which lost 1 base and 4 bases, there was a span of 4 bases. The germline CDR1 and CDR2 sequences are SEHNR and FQNEAQ (reference sequence). The CDR3 consists of 12 residues. CDR3 residues: CASSLDSTEAFF. The CDR3 DNA reads as TGTGCCAGCAGCTTAGACAGCACTGAAGCTTTCTTT.

V and J are TRBV5-6 and TRBJ2-5; the D gene is possibly TRBD2 (6 bases). Germline V gene sequence: CDR1 SGHDT, CDR2 YYEEEE. The CDR3 loop spans 18 amino acids. The V and J ends lost 4 bases and 2 bases respectively, with 24 bases between them. The CDR3 here is CASSPGGETRLKQETQYF. The CDR3 DNA reads TGTGCCAGCAGCCCCGGCGGGGAGACTAGATTAAAACAAGAGACCCAGTACTTC.

In this sample, this clonotype turned up a few times. The V and J genes are TRBV4-3 and TRBJ1-6; D call uncertain. The length of the CDR3 is 17 residues. Germline CDR1 LGHNA, CDR2 YSLEER. V was shortened by 1 base and J by 0 bases, with 10 bases between the two germline ends. The CDR3 sequence: CASSQVILDSYNSPLHF. The CDR3 DNA reads as TGCGCCAGCAGCCAAGTAATATTAGACTCCTATAATTCACCCCTCCACTTT.

With regard to this clonotype: The junction shows a germline mismatch at one end, possibly a read error. This chain uses TRBV5-1 with TRBJ2-4; no clear D gene. The DNA end is more similar to TRBJ2-7, so the J call may be wrong. The CDR3 is 16 amino acids. CDR1 and CDR2 from the germline V gene are SGHRS and YFSETQ. CDR3 region: CASSLVDAYDSCEQYF. The CDR3 nucleotides are TGCGCCAGCAGCTTGGTTGATGCATACGACTCCTGCGAGCAGTACTTC.

This clonotype was detected ten times or more. This chain joins TRBV20-1 and TRBJ1-5, with 8 nucleotides matching TRBD1. Germline values: CDR1 DFQATT, CDR2 SNEGSKA (reference sequence). CDR3 length: 14 residues. Losses at the gene ends were 6 bases for V and 3 bases for J; bases not matched to a gene: 7. CDR3 loop: CSARETGDNQPQHF. The CDR3 DNA reads as TGCAGTGCCCGGGAGACAGGGGACAATCAGCCCCAGCATTTT.

The chain has TRBV30 and TRBJ1-1, with D perhaps matching TRBD1 (6 bases). The CDR3 sequence is 15 residues long. V was cut by 4 bases and J by 2 bases, with 17 bases left in between. The germline gives CDR1 GTSNPN, CDR2 SVGIG (reference sequence). The CDR3 loop reads CAWTQGRTVNTEAFF. The CDR3 nucleotides are TGTGCCTGGACCCAAGGAAGGACAGTCAACACTGAAGCTTTCTTT.

The chain links TRBV6-2 or TRBV6-3 to TRBJ1-5; TRBD1 is a possible D gene (5 bases). The CDR3 spans 13 residues. V gave up 5 bases and J gave up 5 bases, with 10 bases separating them. CDR1 MNHEY and CDR2 SVGEGT come from the germline V gene. CDR3 sequence (DNA): TGTGCCAGCAGTACGGACATCTATCAGCCCCAGCATTTT. Amino acid sequence: CASSTDIYQPQHF.

The V gene is TRBV20-1, the J gene TRBJ1-5; D is perhaps TRBD1 (5 bases). The V gene's germline CDR1 is DFQATT and CDR2 SNEGSKA (reference sequence). The ends were cut back, 0 bases at V and 1 base at J, with 13 bases in the middle. This CDR3 region has 16 residues. The CDR3 region is CSAREGGSLSNQPQHF. The CDR3 DNA reads TGCAGTGCTAGAGAGGGGGGGAGTTTGAGCAATCAGCCCCAGCATTTT.

CDR3: CASSPNLAGAPYEQYF. The CDR3 DNA sequence: TGTGCCAGCAGCCCAAATCTAGCGGGGGCACCCTACGAGCAGTACTTC. This chain links TRBV7-6 with TRBJ2-7; 10 nucleotides match TRBD2. Per the germline V gene, CDR1 is SGHVS and CDR2 is FNYEAQ. The V and J ends lost 5 bases and 2 bases, in that order; junction bases with no gene match: 9. This CDR3 contains 16 residues.

This clonotype has more than one count but fewer than ten. The chain carries TRBV5-1 and TRBJ1-1, with TRBD1 matching 10 bases. The CDR3 is made up of 15 amino acids. After removal of 0 bases from V and 5 bases from J, the junction contained 4 bases not matched to a gene. From germline, CDR1 is SGHRS and CDR2 YFSETQ. CDR3 amino acids: CASSLDGQGETEAFF. In DNA, the CDR3 is TGCGCCAGCAGCTTGGATGGACAGGGGGAAACTGAAGCTTTCTTT.

This clonotype was counted a few times. The V gene is TRBV4-2, the J gene TRBJ2-3; 9 bases line up with TRBD2. With 3 bases clipped from V and 3 bases from J, the junction kept 7 bases outside the gene matches. Germline values: CDR1 LGHNA, CDR2 YNFKEQ. This CDR3 has 16 residues. CDR3: CASSQQAGGGTDTQYF. CDR3 DNA: TGTGCCAGCAGCCAGCAAGCGGGGGGAGGGACAGATACGCAGTATTTT.

V is TRBV30 and J is TRBJ2-3; 12 bases line up with TRBD2. V gave up 3 bases and J gave up 4 bases; unmatched junction bases: 2. Per the germline V gene, CDR1 is GTSNPN and CDR2 is SVGIG (reference sequence). The CDR3 has 14 residues. CDR3 bases: TGTGCCTGGAGGACTAGCGGGGGATCAGATACGCAGTATTTT. Translating it yields CAWRTSGGSDTQYF.

This clonotype was observed a handful of times. The chain combines TRBV5-6 with TRBJ2-5; D is unresolved. CDR1 SGHDT and CDR2 YYEEEE come from the germline V gene. The CDR3 covers 14 residues. V lost 4 bases, J lost 3 bases, and 13 bases lay in between. The CDR3 region has the DNA TGTGCCAGCAGCCCCAATGCCGGTAAAGAGACCCAGTACTTC. It translates to CASSPNAGKETQYF.

This chain joins TRBV7-2 and TRBJ2-5; D not certain. This CDR3 has 15 amino acids. Germline V CDR1 and CDR2: SGHTA, FQGNSA. Trimming stripped 4 bases from V and 3 bases from J, with 15 bases between. This chain's CDR3 is CASSSIHRPEETQYF. CDR3 DNA: TGTGCCAGCAGCTCAATCCACCGACCCGAAGAGACCCAGTACTTC.

J is TRBJ1-6 and V is TRBV7-8; D remains ambiguous. CDR1 is SGHVS and CDR2 is FQNEAQ in the germline V gene. The ends were cut back, 5 bases at V and 0 bases at J, with 14 bases in the middle. This CDR3 has 17 amino acids. The CDR3 nucleotides are TGTGCCAGCAGCCTTAGGGCGGCCAGCTCCTATAATTCACCCCTCCACTTT. This translates into CASSLRAASSYNSPLHF.